These 31 T cell receptor beta chains were all obtained from the same sample, sequenced in a study of blood T cell repertoires in COVID-19. The method was immunoSEQ multiplex PCR; TCRdb's version includes in-frame clones alone and lacks a portion of them. The table shows 350,000 to 450,000 clones, with over 75% occurring only once. The sample comprised peripheral blood. The receptors derive from a woman in her sixties with COVID-19, enrolled during active disease.

The chain is built from TRBV4-1 and TRBJ1-4; D uncertain. The CDR3 runs 17 residues. Deletions cut 3 bases from V and 0 bases from J, with 14 bases between. Per the germline V gene, CDR1 is MGHRA and CDR2 is YSYEKL. The CDR3 protein is CASSQPPGDTTNEKLFF. The DNA of the CDR3 is TGCGCCAGCAGCCAGCCGCCAGGTGATACAACTAATGAAAAACTGTTTTTT.

The CDR3 protein is CASSLGQANTEAFF. The CDR3 DNA is TGTGCCAGCAGCTTGGGACAGGCGAACACTGAAGCTTTCTTT. V gene TRBV13 combines with J gene TRBJ1-1; 8 nucleotides line up with TRBD1. This CDR3 is 14 amino acids long. Germline loops: CDR1 PRHDT, CDR2 FYEKMQ (reference sequence). The V and J ends lost 3 bases and 1 base, in that order; junction bases with no gene match: 1.

The V call is TRBV5-1, the J call TRBJ2-3; TRBD2 agrees at 10 bases. Germline lookup yields CDR1 SGHRS and CDR2 YFSETQ. After removal of 0 bases from V and 4 bases from J, the junction contained 5 bases not matched to a gene. There are 16 residues in the CDR3. The CDR3 DNA sequence: TGCGCCAGCAGCTTGGGGCTAGCGGGGGAAGCAGATACGCAGTATTTT. It specifies CASSLGLAGEADTQYF.

The chain carries TRBV7-9 and TRBJ2-7, with D perhaps matching TRBD2 (5 bases). Trimming cost V 6 bases and J 2 bases, with 8 bases left between them. The CDR3 loop spans 12 amino acids. Germline V gives CDR1 SEHNR, CDR2 FQNEAQ (reference sequence). The CDR3 sequence: CASSPGTYEQYF. The CDR3 bases are TGTGCCAGCAGTCCGGGGACCTACGAGCAGTACTTC.

The V gene is TRBV2, the J gene TRBJ2-7; D perhaps matches TRBD1 (5 bases). The germline gives CDR1 SNHLY, CDR2 FYNNEI. The CDR3 loop spans 12 amino acids. The V end lost 4 bases, the J end lost 2 bases, and 6 bases lay between the germline ends. The CDR3 protein is CASSVTAYEQYF. The DNA for the CDR3 is TGTGCCAGCAGTGTGACAGCCTACGAGCAGTACTTC.

This clone was counted once. The chain employs TRBV9 and TRBJ2-3, with D possibly TRBD2 on 6 matching bases. The V end lost 3 bases, the J end lost 11 bases, and 13 bases lay between the germline ends. Germline values: CDR1 SGDLS, CDR2 YYNGEE. The CDR3 is 12 amino acids. CDR3 residues: CASSASGTLQYF. CDR3 bases: TGTGCCAGCAGCGCCTCCGGGACTCTGCAGTATTTT.

The chain combines TRBV7-2 with TRBJ2-3, with a weak D call TRBD1 (5 bases). This CDR3 contains 16 residues. V lost 5 bases to trimming and J lost 1 base, with 16 bases between them. Germline CDR1 reads SGHTA; CDR2 reads FQGNSA. CDR3 in amino acids: CASSTRTTVGTDTQYF. For the CDR3, the DNA is TGTGCCAGCAGCACGCGGACAACCGTAGGCACAGATACGCAGTATTTT.

The chain employs TRBV5-1 and TRBJ1-1, with D uncertain. The CDR3 is made up of 14 amino acids. In germline, CDR1 is SGHRS, CDR2 YFSETQ. V gave up 4 bases and J gave up 5 bases, with 15 bases separating them. CDR3 sequence: CASSRDIGGTEAFF. CDR3 nucleotide sequence: TGCGCCAGCAGCCGAGACATCGGAGGGACTGAAGCTTTCTTT.

The J gene is TRBJ2-7, the V gene TRBV7-8, with D possibly being TRBD2 (6 bases). This CDR3 region has 15 residues. CDR1 is SGHVS, CDR2 FQNEAQ, per germline. The ends were cut back, 4 bases at V and 3 bases at J, with 16 bases in the middle. The CDR3 region is CASSSSGGRGYEQYF. DNA of the CDR3: TGTGCCAGCAGCTCCTCCGGGGGTAGAGGCTACGAGCAGTACTTC. Complete variable domain (other parts from reference TRBV7-8 and TRBJ2-7): GAGVSQSPRYKVAKRGQDVALRCDPISGHVSLFWYQQALGQGPEFLTYFQNEAQLDKSGLPSDRFFAERPEGSVSTLKIQRTQQEDSAVYLCASSSSGGRGYEQYFGPGTRLTVT.

The chain uses TRBV2 and TRBJ1-2; D might be TRBD1 (5 bases). This CDR3 is 13 amino acids long. Germline values: CDR1 SNHLY, CDR2 FYNNEI. With 4 bases removed from V and 4 bases from J, the gap between germline ends came to 10 bases. DNA of the CDR3: TGTGCCAGCAGTGCAGGGTGGGGCTATGGCTACACCTTC. Its translation: CASSAGWGYGYTF.

This clone has only one observation. This chain joins TRBV5-1 and TRBJ1-3, with D tentatively TRBD1 (6 bases). Germline CDR1 reads SGHRS; CDR2 reads YFSETQ. V dropped 4 bases and J dropped 0 bases, with 17 bases sitting between them. The CDR3 length is 17 residues. DNA of the CDR3: TGCGCCAGCAGCCCCTACTCAGGGGCGAACTCTGGAAACACCATATATTTT. Its translation: CASSPYSGANSGNTIYF. Together with reference TRBV5-1 and TRBJ1-3, the CDR3 gives the full variable domain: KAGVTQTPRYLIKTRGQQVTLSCSPISGHRSVSWYQQTPGQGLQFLFEYFSETQRNKGNFPGRFSGRQFSNSRSEMNVSTLELGDSALYLCASSPYSGANSGNTIYFGEGSWLTVV.

The chain is built from TRBV7-8 and TRBJ1-1; D unclear. In germline, CDR1 is SGHVS, CDR2 FQNEAQ. CDR3 size: 14 residues. Trimming took off 3 bases at V and 5 bases at J, with 13 bases between the two ends. For the CDR3, the DNA is TGTGCCAGCAGCTTGCGGAGCGAGGTAACTGAAGCTTTCTTT. It specifies CASSLRSEVTEAFF.

This chain uses TRBV2 with TRBJ2-1, with 7 positions matching TRBD2. The CDR3 has 15 residues. The trim removed 5 bases at V and 0 bases at J, leaving 4 bases unmatched. Germline-derived CDR1 and CDR2 are SNHLY and FYNNEI. CDR3 sequence (DNA): TGTGCCAGCAGTATCGGGGGGAGCTCCTACAATGAGCAGTTCTTC. This encodes CASSIGGSSYNEQFF.

The rearrangement uses TRBV27 and TRBJ2-3; unclear D gene. CDR1 and CDR2 (germline): MNHEY, SMNVEV (reference sequence). Trimming shortened V by 3 bases and J by 7 bases, and 11 bases separated the two germline ends. This CDR3 region has 13 residues. The CDR3 is CASSFSSINTQYF. CDR3 DNA sequence: TGTGCCAGCAGTTTCTCGAGCATTAATACGCAGTATTTT.

This clone was seen a handful of times. This chain connects TRBV5-1 to TRBJ1-1, with D perhaps matching TRBD1 (5 bases). Germline-derived CDR1 and CDR2 are SGHRS and YFSETQ. The germline V and J ends were trimmed by 3 bases and 0 bases, with 12 bases remaining between them. The CDR3 has 15 amino acids. The DNA for the CDR3 is TGCGCCAGCAGCTACACAGGCGGAGTGAACACTGAAGCTTTCTTT. Its translation: CASSYTGGVNTEAFF. The whole variable domain, filled in from reference TRBV5-1 and TRBJ1-1, reads KAGVTQTPRYLIKTRGQQVTLSCSPISGHRSVSWYQQTPGQGLQFLFEYFSETQRNKGNFPGRFSGRQFSNSRSEMNVSTLELGDSALYLCASSYTGGVNTEAFFGQGTRLTVV.

J is TRBJ1-5 and V is TRBV2; TRBD1 might be the D (6 bases). In germline, CDR1 is SNHLY, CDR2 FYNNEI. Trimming took off 1 base at V and 7 bases at J, with 11 bases between the two ends. The CDR3 runs 14 residues. CDR3 amino acids: CASSEVTGRQPQHF. The DNA of the CDR3 is TGTGCCAGCAGTGAAGTAACAGGGAGACAGCCCCAGCATTTT.

The chain joins TRBV6-5 to TRBJ1-1, with 7 bases lining up with TRBD1. The CDR3 is 14 residues long. Germline lookup yields CDR1 MNHEY and CDR2 SVGAGI. Losses at the gene ends were 2 bases for V and 4 bases for J; bases not matched to a gene: 4. The CDR3 region has the DNA TGTGCCAGCAGTTACAGGGACAGTTTCACTGAAGCTTTCTTT. Translating it yields CASSYRDSFTEAFF.

The chain is built from TRBV3-1 (or the pseudogene TRBV3-2) and TRBJ2-7; TRBD2 matches 10 bases. Germline CDR1 is LGHDT and CDR2 is YNNKEL (reference sequence). The ends lost 8 bases at V and 3 bases at J; junction bases unmatched: 7. This CDR3 is 14 amino acids long. CDR3 nucleotides: TGTGCCAGCCGCCGTAGCGGGGGGAACTACGAGCAGTACTTC. As protein: CASRRSGGNYEQYF.

V is TRBV5-1 and J is TRBJ1-2; D call uncertain. This CDR3 region has 13 residues. Trimming took 2 bases from V and 4 from J, leaving 9 bases between them. Germline CDR1 and CDR2: SGHRS and YFSETQ. The CDR3 region is CASSFGESYGYTF. CDR3 bases: TGCGCCAGCAGCTTCGGGGAGAGCTATGGCTACACCTTC.

V is TRBV2 and J is TRBJ1-6, with 7 bases fitting TRBD1. CDR3 length: 14 amino acids. J was trimmed by 7 bases and V by 6 bases; bases with no gene match: 6. The germline gives CDR1 SNHLY, CDR2 FYNNEI. The CDR3 spells CASSLDRLNSPLHF. In nucleotides, the CDR3 is TGTGCCAGCAGCTTGGACAGGTTGAATTCACCCCTCCACTTT.

V gene TRBV7-9 combines with J gene TRBJ1-5; the match to TRBD1 covers 9 bases. Per the germline V gene, CDR1 is SEHNR and CDR2 is FQNEAQ (reference sequence). The CDR3 runs to 14 residues. V lost 5 bases to trimming and J lost 7 bases; unmatched junction nucleotides: 6. Here the CDR3 DNA reads TGTGCCAGCAGCCGGACAGGGGTTGACCAGCCCCAGCATTTT. Translation gives CASSRTGVDQPQHF.

This chain links TRBV19 with TRBJ2-4, with unresolved D. The V gene's germline CDR1 is LNHDA and CDR2 SQIVND (reference sequence). The CDR3 has 16 amino acids. V was clipped by 1 base and J by 0 bases, with 10 bases between them. In DNA, the CDR3 is TGTGCCAGTAGTATAGCTGCGGAACTAGCCAAAAACATTCAGTACTTC. Amino acids: CASSIAAELAKNIQYF.

The chain joins TRBV6-5 to TRBJ1-2; tentative D call: TRBD1 (6 bases). This CDR3 spans 13 amino acids. Germline CDR1 is MNHEY and CDR2 is SVGAGI. The V and J ends lost 2 bases and 8 bases respectively, with 12 bases between them. The CDR3 region has the DNA TGTGCCAGCAGTTACACCGAGACAGGAGGCTACACCTTC. Its protein is CASSYTETGGYTF.

The gene calls are TRBV4-1 and TRBJ2-6; 7 bases fit TRBD1. Germline V gene sequence: CDR1 MGHRA, CDR2 YSYEKL. Unmatched junction bases numbered 11, after V lost 1 base and J lost 2 bases. The CDR3 contains 19 residues. The CDR3, as DNA: TGCGCCAGCAGCCAAGGGGACAGACCCTCGAGGGCTGGGGCCAACGTCCTGACTTTC. The encoded protein is CASSQGDRPSRAGANVLTF.

This clone was detected only a few times. CDR3 sequence reads: CAILARWSTGELFF. In DNA form, the CDR3 reads TGTGCCATCTTAGCGAGGTGGTCAACCGGGGAGCTGTTTTTT. The genes are TRBV6-5 and TRBJ2-2; D may be TRBD2 (5 bases). The CDR3 loop spans 14 amino acids. Germline V gene lookup returns CDR1 MNHEY and CDR2 SVGAGI. The V and J ends lost 10 bases and 5 bases respectively, with 17 bases between them.

This sequence joins TRBV6-1 and TRBJ1-5; D is undetermined. Germline CDR1 MNHNS, CDR2 SASEGT. This CDR3 comprises 15 residues. V shed 6 bases and J shed 0 bases, with 12 bases lying between them. For the CDR3, the DNA is TGTGCCAGCAGAGTAACCCGGTATAGCAATCAGCCCCAGCATTTT. Protein: CASRVTRYSNQPQHF.

The chain joins TRBV14 to TRBJ1-1; 7 bases agree with TRBD1. Germline CDR1 reads SGHDN; CDR2 reads FVKESK. This CDR3 is 15 amino acids long. Trimming cost V 4 bases and J 4 bases; bases outside gene matches: 9. CDR3 DNA sequence: TGTGCCAGCAGCCCAGCAGGGGCAGGGGGCACTGAAGCTTTCTTT. The encoded protein is CASSPAGAGGTEAFF.

On this clone: The junction and the germline gene differ at one end; a read error may be behind it. The chain joins TRBV4-2 to TRBJ2-3, with 8 bases that match TRBD2. The CDR3 runs to 13 residues. The V gene's germline CDR1 is LGHNA and CDR2 YNFKEQ. The CDR3 protein is CASSQDSGGGWDF. The DNA for the CDR3 is TGTGCCAGCAGCCAAGATAGTGGCGGGGGGTGGGATTTT.

To note about this clone: The sample has other DNA sequences that encode this CDR3 too. The chain uses TRBV7-9 and TRBJ1-2; TRBD1 aligns across 8 bases. The J segment lost 1 base and the V segment lost 3 bases, leaving 1 base of the junction unmatched. The CDR3 extends over 14 amino acids. CDR1 is SEHNR and CDR2 is FQNEAQ in the germline V gene (reference sequence). The CDR3, as DNA: TGTGCCAGCAGCTTGGACAGGGTTAACTATGGCTACACCTTC. Translating it yields CASSLDRVNYGYTF. Full variable domain (rest looked up from reference TRBV7-9 and TRBJ1-2): DTGVSQNPRHKITKRGQNVTFRCDPISEHNRLYWYRQTLGQGPEFLTYFQNEAQLEKSRLLSDRFSAERPKGSFSTLEIQRTEQGDSAMYLCASSLDRVNYGYTFGSGTRLTVV.

This chain connects TRBV28 to TRBJ2-7; TRBD1 matches at 10 bases. The CDR3 extends over 15 amino acids. Germline CDR1 reads MDHEN; CDR2 reads SYDVKM. Trimming cost V 5 bases and J 7 bases; bases outside gene matches: 11. The CDR3 DNA sequence: TGTGCCAGCAGTCCTTCCGGGACAGGGGTCTGGGAGCAGTACTTC. Encoded protein: CASSPSGTGVWEQYF.

This clone was found a few times. The CDR3 region has the DNA TGTGCCAGCAGTAGTGACAGGGGGAACACTGAAGCTTTCTTT. It specifies CASSSDRGNTEAFF. The chain carries TRBV6-5 and TRBJ1-1, with 8 positions matching TRBD1. The CDR3 has 14 residues. Germline assignment: CDR1 MNHEY and CDR2 SVGAGI. The junction had 3 bases not matched to a gene; V was cut back by 5 bases and J by 1 base.